These 25 T cell receptor beta chains share one sample of origin, sequenced in a study of blood T cells in healthy people across ages. A second roughly 7 to 11 cycle PCR used barcoded and J-beta primers. TCRdb re-called the 5' RACE reads with MiXCR, one entry per CDR3 protein. The repertoire holds 780,000 or so distinct CDR3 sequences, with roughly 50% as singletons. Material for sequencing was blood. The receptors were gathered from a man aged 80 or over in good health.

V is TRBV6-5 and J is TRBJ2-1; D is perhaps TRBD2 (5 bases). The CDR3 is 13 residues long. CDR1 is MNHEY and CDR2 is SVGAGI in the germline V gene. The germline V and J ends were trimmed by 0 bases and 10 bases, with 10 bases remaining between them. This chain's CDR3 is CASSYSSGVEQFF. The CDR3 nucleotides read TGTGCCAGCAGTTACTCCTCCGGGGTGGAGCAGTTCTTC.

This clonotype was picked up a small number of times. The rearrangement joins TRBV24-1 to TRBJ1-2; perhaps TRBD1 as D (6 bases). Trimming pared 3 bases from V and 5 bases from J, leaving 15 bases between. Germline V CDR1 and CDR2: KGHDR, SFDVKD. This CDR3 spans 15 amino acids. CDR3 sequence (DNA): TGTGCCACCAGTGATGACCGACAGGAACTATATGGCTACACCTTC. Translating it yields CATSDDRQELYGYTF.

Points on this clonotype: A read error may produce the germline difference seen at one junction end. The gene calls are TRBV9 and TRBJ2-6; 7 bases line up with TRBD1. Germline V gene lookup returns CDR1 SGDLS and CDR2 YYNGEE. The CDR3 runs to 18 residues. The CDR3 nucleotides are TGTGCCAGCAGCGTGTCCCCGGGACAGAGCTCTGGGGCCAGCGTCCTGACTTTC. Protein sequence: CASSVSPGQSSGASVLTF. The full variable domain, rest sourced from reference TRBV9 and TRBJ2-6, is DSGVTQTPKHLITATGQRVTLRCSPRSGDLSVYWYQQSLDQGLQFLIQYYNGEERAKGNILERFSAQQFPDLHSELNLSSLELGDSALYFCASSVSPGQSSGASVLTFGAGSRLTVL.

Points on this clonotype: One end of the junction fails to match germline, which may point to a read error. The V call is TRBV24-1, the J call TRBJ2-6, with a tentative D call TRBD2 (6 bases). CDR1 KGHDR and CDR2 SFDVKD come from the germline V gene. CDR3 length: 13 residues. In DNA form, the CDR3 reads TGTGCCACCGGAGGGGCTGGGGCCAGCGTCCTGACTTTC. Residues: CATGGAGASVLTF.

The chain joins TRBV6-6 to TRBJ2-7; D is perhaps TRBD1 (6 bases). This CDR3 contains 16 residues. The V end was cut by 5 bases, the J end by 7 bases, with 24 bases between. CDR1 is MNHNY, CDR2 SVGAGI, per germline (reference sequence). DNA for the CDR3: TGTGCCAGCAGTCCCCGGGCCGCTGAAGGGGGTAATGAGCAGTACTTC. Translating gives CASSPRAAEGGNEQYF.

This clonotype occurred a few times. The CDR3 region has the DNA TGTGCCAGCAGCTTGGACAGGGGGAAGGGTCAGCCCCAGCATTTT. Protein: CASSLDRGKGQPQHF. The chain is built from TRBV6-1 and TRBJ1-5, with 10 bases that match TRBD1. The CDR3 runs 15 residues. Per germline, CDR1 MNHNS and CDR2 SASEGT. The V segment lost 6 bases and the J segment 6 bases; nucleotides outside the gene matches: 8.

Only one count was recorded for this clonotype. The chain employs TRBV5-1 and TRBJ2-1; 8 nucleotides match TRBD2. J was trimmed by 10 bases and V by 5 bases; bases with no gene match: 8. The CDR3 runs to 13 residues. Germline CDR1 is SGHRS and CDR2 is YFSETQ. The CDR3 bases are TGCGCCAGCAGAATGAGGCGGGAGGACGAGCAGTTCTTC. Translating it yields CASRMRREDEQFF.

The rearrangement joins TRBV12-3 or TRBV12-4 to TRBJ2-1; 9 bases are shared with TRBD1. The end of the DNA fits TRBJ2-7 better, so the J call may be wrong. The CDR3 is 15 residues long. The DNA for the CDR3 is TGTGCCAGCAGTTTAGCTCCCGGGACAGGGAATGAGCAGTACTTC. This sequence encodes CASSLAPGTGNEQYF.

This clonotype was seen a handful of times. This chain connects TRBV10-3 to TRBJ2-5; D call uncertain. V was cut by 4 bases and J by 7 bases, with 10 bases left in between. The germline V gene encodes CDR1 ENHRY and CDR2 SYGVKD. The CDR3 sequence is 12 residues long. In nucleotides, the CDR3 is TGTGCCATCAGTGCGATTTTAGGGACCCAGTACTTC. It codes for CAISAILGTQYF.

This clonotype was seen only a few times. The chain uses TRBV29-1 and TRBJ2-7; the D gene is possibly TRBD1 (5 bases). CDR1 is SQVTM and CDR2 is ANQGSEA in the germline V gene. The V gene lost 3 bases and the J gene lost 0 bases, with 6 bases spanning the gap. This CDR3 is built from 12 residues. CDR3 sequence (DNA): TGCAGCGTTGAGACAGTCTCCTACGAGCAGTACTTC. Protein: CSVETVSYEQYF.

This clonotype has a handful of counts. The chain uses TRBV20-1 and TRBJ1-1; 9 bases are a match to TRBD1. In germline, CDR1 is DFQATT, CDR2 SNEGSKA (reference sequence). The CDR3 consists of 15 residues. V was pared by 6 bases and J by 6 bases, with 14 bases of the junction left unmatched. The CDR3 loop is CSALDPGQGFSEAFF. CDR3 nucleotide sequence: TGCAGTGCCCTGGATCCGGGACAGGGTTTCTCTGAAGCTTTCTTT.

The genes are TRBV6-1 and TRBJ2-5; a weak D match, TRBD2 (5 bases). Germline CDR1 and CDR2: MNHNS and SASEGT. The length of the CDR3 is 13 residues. V was shortened by 4 bases and J by 2 bases, with 8 bases between the two germline ends. The CDR3 here is CASSGGFQETQYF. Written as DNA, the CDR3 is TGTGCCAGCAGTGGCGGGTTTCAAGAGACCCAGTACTTC.

The chain joins TRBV7-9 to TRBJ2-1; TRBD2 matches at 10 bases. The CDR3 is 12 amino acids. The germline V gene encodes CDR1 SEHNR and CDR2 FQNEAQ (reference sequence). The V gene end was trimmed by 5 bases and the J gene end by 15 bases; junction bases not matched to a gene: 7. CDR3 amino acids: CASSASGRVPFF. The CDR3 DNA follows: TGTGCCAGCAGCGCCAGCGGGAGGGTTCCGTTCTTC.

The V call is TRBV5-6, the J call TRBJ2-5; D possibly corresponds to TRBD1 (6 bases). V dropped 3 bases and J dropped 4 bases, with 13 bases sitting between them. The length of the CDR3 is 14 residues. Germline V lookup: CDR1 SGHDT, CDR2 YYEEEE. CDR3 region: CASSSRRGVETQYF. The CDR3 nucleotides read TGTGCCAGCAGCTCCCGCAGGGGAGTAGAGACCCAGTACTTC.

V is TRBV7-9 and J is TRBJ2-3; tentatively, D is TRBD1 or TRBD2 (6 bases each). Germline V gene lookup returns CDR1 SEHNR and CDR2 FQNEAQ (reference sequence). Trimming removed 6 bases at V and 4 bases at J, with 14 bases between. There are 14 residues in the CDR3. The CDR3 DNA reads TGTGCCAGCAGTCAACGAGGGGGGCCAGATACGCAGTATTTT. Its translation: CASSQRGGPDTQYF.

The rearrangement joins TRBV7-3 to TRBJ2-3; weak D call: TRBD1 (5 bases). Per germline, CDR1 SGHTA and CDR2 FQGTGA. The V end lost 5 bases, the J end lost 4 bases, and 16 bases lay between the germline ends. This CDR3 region has 15 residues. The CDR3 protein is CASSASLTRADTQYF. The CDR3 nucleotides read TGTGCCAGCAGCGCCAGCCTGACCAGGGCAGATACGCAGTATTTT.

The gene calls are TRBV7-8 and TRBJ2-1; 7 bases line up with TRBD2. Germline CDR1 reads SGHVS; CDR2 reads FQNEAQ. V was clipped by 6 bases and J by 9 bases; unmatched bases: 14. This CDR3 is built from 15 residues. CDR3 protein: CASSQTASGRGEQFF. CDR3 coding DNA: TGTGCCAGCAGTCAAACGGCTAGCGGCCGGGGTGAGCAGTTCTTC.

This sequence joins TRBV20-1 and TRBJ2-1; D uncertain. The CDR3 sequence is 15 residues long. The V end lost 3 bases, the J end lost 4 bases, and 16 bases lay between the germline ends. CDR1 DFQATT and CDR2 SNEGSKA come from the germline V gene (reference sequence). The CDR3 bases are TGCAGTGCTAGCCTCCCCCGGATGGGGTACAATGAGCAGTTCTTC. This encodes CSASLPRMGYNEQFF.

The rearrangement joins TRBV6-1 to TRBJ2-3; D uncertain. With 7 bases removed from V and 14 bases from J, the gap between germline ends came to 19 bases. Germline V gene data show CDR1 as MNHNS and CDR2 as SASEGT. CDR3 length: 12 residues. The CDR3 DNA is TGTGCCAGCACCTCAACGTCAGGATACGCGTATTTT. It yields the protein CASTSTSGYAYF.

This clonotype was detected only once. A read error may produce the germline difference seen at one junction end. The rearrangement uses TRBV18 and TRBJ1-1, with D tentatively TRBD1 (6 bases). Germline values: CDR1 KGHSH, CDR2 LQKENI. The CDR3 runs 14 residues. The CDR3 spells CASSPSGGDTEAFF. Written as DNA, the CDR3 is TGTGCCAGCTCACCAAGCGGAGGGGACACCGAAGCTTTCTTT.

This clonotype was seen a handful of times. The V call is TRBV28, the J call TRBJ1-1; maybe TRBD1 (5 bases). The V gene lost 4 bases and the J gene lost 4 bases, with 16 bases spanning the gap. The CDR3 extends over 15 amino acids. Germline CDR1 is MDHEN and CDR2 is SYDVKM. The chain's CDR3 is CASSSLRGRPTEAFF. For the CDR3, the DNA is TGTGCCAGCAGTTCCCTTCGGGGGAGGCCCACTGAAGCTTTCTTT.

V gene TRBV12-3 or TRBV12-4 combines with J gene TRBJ2-7, with D maybe TRBD2 (7 bases). This CDR3 spans 15 amino acids. V was trimmed by 6 bases and J by 2 bases, leaving 17 bases between them. DNA of the CDR3: TGTGCCAGCAGCCTTTCTGGGGGGGCCCCCTACGAGCAGTACTTC. It encodes CASSLSGGAPYEQYF.

In this sample, this clonotype turned up many times. The rearrangement links TRBV7-6 to TRBJ1-6, with a possible D match to TRBD1 (5 bases). This CDR3 is 14 amino acids long. The germline V gene encodes CDR1 SGHVS and CDR2 FNYEAQ. The V and J ends lost 2 bases and 7 bases respectively, with 9 bases between them. The CDR3 region has the DNA TGTGCCAGCAGCTTACAGGGTGGCAATTCACCCCTCCACTTT. Its translation is CASSLQGGNSPLHF.

This clonotype turned up a few times. This may come from a read error, since a much larger clone is one base off. The chain joins TRBV24-1 to TRBJ2-3; TRBD2 matches 11 bases. The V gene end was trimmed by 7 bases and the J gene end by 14 bases; junction bases not matched to a gene: 10. CDR3 length: 13 amino acids. Germline V gene data show CDR1 as KGHDR and CDR2 as SFDVKD. CDR3 region: CATRHSGRGDAYF. The CDR3 bases are TGTGCCACCAGACATAGCGGGAGGGGAGACGCGTATTTT.

The chain uses TRBV7-7 and TRBJ2-7, with D possibly matching TRBD2 (6 bases). CDR3 length: 16 amino acids. Germline-derived CDR1 and CDR2 are SSHAT and FNYEAQ (reference sequence). V was trimmed by 0 bases and J by 2 bases, leaving 14 bases between them. In nucleotides, the CDR3 is TGTGCCAGCAGCTTAGCCCGAACGGGAGACCCCTACGAGCAGTACTTC. This gives the protein CASSLARTGDPYEQYF.